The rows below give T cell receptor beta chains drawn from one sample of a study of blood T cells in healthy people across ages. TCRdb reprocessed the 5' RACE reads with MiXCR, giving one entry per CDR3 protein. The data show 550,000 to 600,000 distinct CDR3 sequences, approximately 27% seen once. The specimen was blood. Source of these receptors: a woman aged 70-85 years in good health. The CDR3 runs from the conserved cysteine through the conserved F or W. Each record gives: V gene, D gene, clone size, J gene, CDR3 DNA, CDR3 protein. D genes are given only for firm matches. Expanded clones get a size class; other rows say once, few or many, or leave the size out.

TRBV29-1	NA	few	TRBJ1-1	TGCAGCGCTGCAGAACATTTAGGCAGAGAAGCTTTCTTT	CSAAEHLGREAFF
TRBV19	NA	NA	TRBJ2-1	TGTGCCAGTAGTACCCTCTGGGGGACTGAGCAGTTCTTC	CASSTLWGTEQFF
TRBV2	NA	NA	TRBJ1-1	TGTGCCAGCAGTGTAGGGGGTGAAGCTTTCTTT	CASSVGGEAFF
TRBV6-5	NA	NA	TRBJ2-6	TGTGCCAGCAGTTATCCAGGCACCCCCGGGGTCCTGACTTTC	CASSYPGTPGVLTF
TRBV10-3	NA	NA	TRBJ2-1	TGTGCCATCAGTCTCAGGGGAGACGAGCAGTTCTTC	CAISLRGDEQFF
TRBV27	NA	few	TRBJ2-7	TGCACCAGCTCGGTGACACCGGGCCTCGAGCAGTACTTC	CTSSVTPGLEQYF
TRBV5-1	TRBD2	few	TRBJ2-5	TGCGCCAGCAGGGCGGGGGGGTCCGTGGAGACCCAGTACTTC	CASRAGGSVETQYF
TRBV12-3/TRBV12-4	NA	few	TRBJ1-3	TGTGCCAGCAGTTTAGGGGCCGTAGGGGGAAACACCATATATTTT	CASSLGAVGGNTIYF
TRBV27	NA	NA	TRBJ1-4	TGTGCCAGCAGTTTATTAAGGGTTAAAAATGAAAAACTGTTTTTT	CASSLLRVKNEKLFF
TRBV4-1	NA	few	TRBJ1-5	TGCGCCAGCAGCCAGGCTGGGGGCGACAATCAGCCCCAGCATTTT	CASSQAGGDNQPQHF
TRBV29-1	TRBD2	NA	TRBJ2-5	TGCTCGCTACTAGCGGGAGACGGGACCCAGTACTTC	CSLLAGDGTQYF